The 15 T cell receptor beta chains in this list originate from one sample, sequenced in a study of T-cell memory formation after mild COVID-19 (dated by TCRdb to the early 2020s). Libraries were constructed by 5' RACE. Data came from an Illumina NovaSeq 6000. The public reads were reanalyzed by TCRdb: fastp trimming at Q25, MiXCR alignment, in-frame beta chains only. Identical CDR3 protein sequences are pooled into one entry, listed with their most common genes and DNA. Here the sample has about 340,000 distinct CDR3 sequences; about 15% occur a single time. Around 20% of the sample is in the top ten clones. What was sequenced was PBMCs or a T cell subset sorted from them (not recorded which). All receptors derive from a young man who had mild COVID-19 (a few samples of this study predate the infection). The sample titles of this study are shuffled in the database, so cell type and time point are left out; the donor was told from shared clones.

This clonotype was seen ten or more times. The CDR3 loop reads CASSFDRRGTDTQYF. The CDR3 nucleotides read TGTGCCAGCAGCTTCGACAGGCGGGGGACAGATACGCAGTATTTT. The chain combines TRBV5-6 with TRBJ2-3; D may be TRBD2 (7 bases). The V and J ends lost 2 bases and 3 bases respectively, with 13 bases between them. The length of the CDR3 is 15 residues. The germline CDR1 and CDR2 sequences are SGHDT and YYEEEE.

A few counts support this clonotype. V is TRBV7-6 and J is TRBJ2-7; D is possibly TRBD2 (6 bases). The CDR3 runs to 16 residues. Germline CDR1 is SGHVS and CDR2 is FNYEAQ. Trimming took 5 bases from V and 0 from J, leaving 17 bases between them. CDR3 sequence: CASSPRIRGTSYEQYF. In DNA, the CDR3 is TGTGCCAGCAGCCCACGGATCCGGGGGACCTCCTACGAGCAGTACTTC.

This clonotype came up a few times. The genes are TRBV29-1 and TRBJ1-1; D is unresolved. Per germline, CDR1 SQVTM and CDR2 ANQGSEA. This CDR3 has 13 amino acids. Deletions cut 0 bases from V and 0 bases from J, with 5 bases between. The CDR3 region is CSVEDGMNTEAFF. CDR3 nucleotides: TGCAGCGTTGAAGACGGGATGAACACTGAAGCTTTCTTT. The entire variable domain, with the rest obtained from reference TRBV29-1 and TRBJ1-1, is as follows: SAVISQKPSRDICQRGTSLTIQCQVDSQVTMMFWYRQQPGQSLTLIATANQGSEATYESGFVIDKFPISRPNLTFSTLTVSNMSPEDSSIYLCSVEDGMNTEAFFGQGTRLTVV.

CDR3 in amino acids: CASRTRTSGGVDIQYF. The CDR3 bases are TGTGCCAGCAGGACCCGGACTAGCGGGGGGGTAGACATTCAGTACTTC. This chain joins TRBV6-2 or TRBV6-3 and TRBJ2-4; TRBD2 matches 15 bases. The CDR3 sequence is 16 residues long. Germline trimming cut 6 bases from V and 8 bases from J; bases unmatched to any gene: 8. Germline V gene data show CDR1 as MNHEY and CDR2 as SVGEGT.

The CDR3 loop is CASSQDARVKNHYGYTF. In nucleotides, the CDR3 is TGTGCCAGCAGCCAAGACGCCAGGGTCAAAAATCACTATGGCTACACCTTC. The chain carries TRBV4-2 and TRBJ1-2; tentatively, D is TRBD1 (5 bases). V was clipped by 0 bases and J by 3 bases, with 17 bases between them. CDR3 length: 17 amino acids. The germline V gene encodes CDR1 LGHNA and CDR2 YNFKEQ.

The rearrangement uses TRBV5-1 and TRBJ2-3; 8 bases align to TRBD2. With 0 bases clipped from V and 4 bases from J, the junction kept 4 bases outside the gene matches. The CDR3 has 15 residues. In germline, CDR1 is SGHRS, CDR2 YFSETQ. As DNA, the CDR3 is TGCGCCAGCAGCTTGGGCGGGGGGATGGCAGATACGCAGTATTTT. Translation: CASSLGGGMADTQYF.

This sequence joins TRBV3-1 and TRBJ2-3, with TRBD2 identical over 11 bases. There are 14 residues in the CDR3. Germline V CDR1 and CDR2: LGHDT, YNNKEL (reference sequence). With 2 bases clipped from V and 6 bases from J, the junction kept 1 base outside the gene matches. The CDR3 here is CASSQSSGGDTQYF. As DNA, the CDR3 is TGTGCCAGCAGCCAATCTAGCGGGGGGGATACGCAGTATTTT.

This clonotype occurred many times. The J gene is TRBJ2-1, the V gene TRBV5-1; D is perhaps TRBD2 (5 bases). CDR3 length: 13 amino acids. V dropped 0 bases and J dropped 9 bases, with 10 bases sitting between them. Per germline, CDR1 SGHRS and CDR2 YFSETQ. This CDR3 is CASSLATRGEQFF. The CDR3, as DNA: TGCGCCAGCAGCTTGGCCACTCGGGGTGAGCAGTTCTTC.

This clonotype was counted a few times. The V and J genes are TRBV20-1 and TRBJ1-5; D gene unclear. The germline V and J ends were trimmed by 1 base and 5 bases, with 6 bases remaining between them. CDR1 and CDR2 (germline): DFQATT, SNEGSKA (reference sequence). The CDR3 runs 12 residues. CDR3 DNA: TGCAGTGCTAGAGCCGGGGATCAGCCCCAGCATTTT. This sequence encodes CSARAGDQPQHF.

The rearrangement links TRBV10-3 to TRBJ2-3, with 7 bases identical to TRBD2. Germline loops: CDR1 ENHRY, CDR2 SYGVKD. Trimming at V came to 4 bases and at J to 2 bases, leaving 9 bases not matched to a gene. The length of the CDR3 is 16 residues. The CDR3 DNA follows: TGTGCCATCAGTGCTGGGGACTACGATTACACAGATACGCAGTATTTT. Residues: CAISAGDYDYTDTQYF.

The chain uses TRBV30 and TRBJ1-5; 8 nucleotides match TRBD1. V dropped 2 bases and J dropped 4; count of bases not matched to a gene: 7. The germline V gene has CDR1 GTSNPN and CDR2 SVGIG (reference sequence). This CDR3 has 15 amino acids. This CDR3 reads CAWSQGDRGNQPQHF. As DNA, the CDR3 is TGTGCCTGGAGTCAGGGAGACAGGGGAAATCAGCCCCAGCATTTT.

This clonotype was seen a few times. The chain recombines TRBV12-3 or TRBV12-4 with TRBJ1-1; TRBD1 matches at 9 bases. Germline trimming cut 6 bases from V and 7 bases from J; bases unmatched to any gene: 6. The CDR3 contains 13 residues. CDR3 coding DNA: TGTGCCAGCAGCCCGACAGGGGGTGGTGAAGCTTTCTTT. The encoded protein is CASSPTGGGEAFF.

This clonotype was seen a handful of times. The J gene is TRBJ1-1, the V gene TRBV7-2; D is uncertain. The V end lost 5 bases, the J end lost 3 bases, and 4 bases lay between the germline ends. CDR3 size: 11 residues. Germline V gene sequence: CDR1 SGHTA, CDR2 FQGNSA. CDR3 DNA: TGTGCCAGCAGCGTTTACACTGAAGCTTTCTTT. It translates to CASSVYTEAFF.

The chain couples TRBV12-3 or TRBV12-4 to TRBJ2-7; the D gene is possibly TRBD1 (5 bases). CDR3 length equals 14 residues. The ends were cut back, 5 bases at V and 7 bases at J, with 18 bases in the middle. CDR3 sequence reads: CASSTSQGLGEQYV. CDR3 bases: TGTGCCAGCAGTACATCCCAGGGTTTGGGGGAGCAGTACGTC.

The rearrangement links TRBV25-1 to TRBJ1-2; TRBD1 matches at 8 bases. After removal of 2 bases from V and 2 bases from J, the junction contained 4 bases not matched to a gene. This CDR3 has 15 residues. The germline gives CDR1 MGHDK, CDR2 SYGVNS. The CDR3 spells CASSEGGQVNYGYTF. In nucleotides, the CDR3 is TGTGCCAGCAGTGAAGGGGGACAGGTGAACTATGGCTACACCTTC.